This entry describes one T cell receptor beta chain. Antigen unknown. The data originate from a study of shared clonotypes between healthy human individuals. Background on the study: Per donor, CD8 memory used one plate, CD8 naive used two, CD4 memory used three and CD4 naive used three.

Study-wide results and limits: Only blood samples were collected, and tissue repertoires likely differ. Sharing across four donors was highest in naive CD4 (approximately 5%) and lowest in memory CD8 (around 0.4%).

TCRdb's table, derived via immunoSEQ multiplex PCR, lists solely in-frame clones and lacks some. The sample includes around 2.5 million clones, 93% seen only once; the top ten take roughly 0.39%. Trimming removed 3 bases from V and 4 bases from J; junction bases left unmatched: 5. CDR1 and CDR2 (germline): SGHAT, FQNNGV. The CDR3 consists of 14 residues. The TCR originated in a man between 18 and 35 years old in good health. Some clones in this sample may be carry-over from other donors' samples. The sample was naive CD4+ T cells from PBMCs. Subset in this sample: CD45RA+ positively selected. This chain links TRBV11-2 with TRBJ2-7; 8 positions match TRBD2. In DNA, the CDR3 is TGTGCCAGCAGCTTGGGACTAGAGGCTTACGAGCAGTACTTC. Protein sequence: CASSLGLEAYEQYF.